This is a list of T cell receptor beta chains from one sample in a study of blood T cell repertoires in COVID-19. Measured with immunoSEQ multiplex PCR; TCRdb has only the in-frame clones, and not every one. The sample records tens of thousands of clones, around 84% being singletons. The sample taken for sequencing was peripheral blood. The source is a human donor in a cohort sampled during active COVID-19. CDR3s include the opening cysteine and the closing phenylalanine or tryptophan. D genes are given only for firm matches. Size is omitted from some rows. Given values are once, few, many or a class for expanded clones.

size: -
V: TRBV4-1
J: TRBJ1-2
D: -
CDR3: CASSQDGQSIYGYTF
DNA: TGCGCCAGCAGCCAAGACGGACAGTCTATCTATGGCTACACCTTC

size: -
V: TRBV4-3
J: TRBJ1-1
D: TRBD1
CDR3: CASSQDRARAAFF
DNA: TGCGCCAGCAGCCAGGACAGGGCAAGGGCAGCTTTCTTT

size: -
V: TRBV6-5
J: TRBJ1-2
D: TRBD1
CDR3: CASSYADRGRGNGYTF
DNA: TGTGCCAGCAGTTACGCTGACAGGGGGCGCGGTAATGGCTACACCTTC

size: -
V: TRBV5-6
J: TRBJ2-1
D: -
CDR3: CSVGSNEQFF
DNA: TGTTCCGTCGGGAGCAATGAGCAGTTCTTC

size: -
V: TRBV5-6
J: TRBJ2-7
D: TRBD2
CDR3: CASSLQAGGSYEQYF
DNA: TGTGCCAGCAGCTTGCAAGCGGGGGGGTCCTACGAGCAGTACTTC

size: -
V: TRBV7-9
J: TRBJ2-2
D: -
CDR3: CASSLWGSTTGELFF
DNA: TGTGCCAGCAGCTTATGGGGCAGTACGACCGGGGAGCTGTTTTTT

size: once
V: TRBV4-2
J: TRBJ2-7
D: -
CDR3: CASSPQQQGYYEQYF
DNA: TGTGCCAGCAGCCCCCAACAGCAGGGATACTACGAGCAGTACTTC

size: once
V: TRBV6-5
J: TRBJ1-2
D: TRBD1
CDR3: CASWNRGPYGYTF
DNA: TGTGCCAGCTGGAACAGGGGGCCCTATGGCTACACCTTC

size: -
V: TRBV3-1/TRBV3-2
J: TRBJ1-2
D: -
CDR3: CASSQDRGFFGYTF
DNA: TGTGCCAGCAGCCAAGATAGGGGGTTTTTTGGCTACACCTTC

size: -
V: TRBV5-4
J: TRBJ2-6
D: TRBD1
CDR3: CASSPRTGSLSGANVLTF
DNA: TGTGCCAGCAGCCCTAGGACAGGGAGCCTCTCTGGGGCCAACGTCCTGACTTTC

size: -
V: TRBV6-4
J: TRBJ1-2
D: -
CDR3: CASRGTGNYGYTF
DNA: TGTGCCAGCAGAGGTACAGGGAACTATGGCTACACCTTC

size: once
V: TRBV11-2
J: TRBJ2-7
D: -
CDR3: CASSPPGFSYEQYF
DNA: TGTGCCAGCAGCCCACCCGGGTTCTCCTACGAGCAGTACTTC

size: once
V: TRBV5-6
J: TRBJ2-7
D: TRBD1
CDR3: CASSSRDRVFYEQYF
DNA: TGTGCCAGCAGCTCCCGGGACAGGGTCTTCTACGAGCAGTACTTC

size: -
V: TRBV24-1
J: TRBJ2-1
D: TRBD2
CDR3: CATSDALAGGHNEQFF
DNA: TGTGCCACCAGTGACGCTCTAGCGGGAGGACACAATGAGCAGTTCTTC

size: -
V: TRBV7-9
J: TRBJ1-2
D: -
CDR3: CASSLDGTGGNYGYTF
DNA: TGTGCCAGCAGCTTGGACGGGACGGGGGGGAACTATGGCTACACCTTC

size: -
V: TRBV19
J: TRBJ2-6
D: -
CDR3: CASASAGRVTSGANVLTF
DNA: TGTGCCAGTGCCTCGGCGGGGCGCGTAACCTCTGGGGCCAACGTCCTGACTTTC

size: -
V: TRBV3-1/TRBV3-2
J: TRBJ2-3
D: TRBD1
CDR3: CASSQGTRDSLTDTQYF
DNA: TGTGCCAGCAGCCAAGGCACCCGGGACAGCCTCACAGATACGCAGTATTTT

size: -
V: TRBV7-2
J: TRBJ2-7
D: -
CDR3: CASSLLAYEQYF
DNA: TGTGCCAGCAGCCTTCTAGCCTACGAGCAGTACTTC

size: -
V: TRBV12-3/TRBV12-4
J: TRBJ1-1
D: -
CDR3: CASSFRGTEAFF
DNA: TGTGCCAGCAGTTTTCGGGGCACTGAAGCTTTCTTT

size: -
V: TRBV25-1
J: TRBJ1-3
D: TRBD1
CDR3: CASSGRAGQGTGNTIYF
DNA: TGTGCCAGCAGTGGCCGAGCGGGACAGGGGACCGGAAACACCATATATTTT

size: -
V: TRBV7-9
J: TRBJ2-5
D: TRBD2
CDR3: CASSPPLAVQETQYF
DNA: TGTGCCAGCAGCCCCCCCCTAGCGGTTCAAGAGACCCAGTACTTC

size: few
V: TRBV7-9
J: TRBJ1-3
D: -
CDR3: CASSLPRGNTIYF
DNA: TGTGCCAGCAGCTTACCGAGGGGAAACACCATATATTTT

size: few
V: TRBV2
J: TRBJ2-1
D: -
CDR3: CASSEEEYNEQFF
DNA: TGTGCCAGCAGTGAAGAGGAGTACAATGAGCAGTTCTTC

size: few
V: TRBV30
J: TRBJ1-5
D: TRBD1
CDR3: CAWSTGGTANQPQHF
DNA: TGTGCCTGGAGTACAGGGGGGACAGCTAATCAGCCCCAGCATTTT

size: -
V: TRBV6-1
J: TRBJ1-1
D: -
CDR3: CASSEARVVGTEAFF
DNA: TGTGCCAGCAGTGAAGCGCGGGTTGTGGGCACTGAAGCTTTCTTT

size: -
V: TRBV4-1
J: TRBJ2-5
D: TRBD2
CDR3: CASSQAGGLETQYF
DNA: TGCGCCAGCAGCCAAGCGGGGGGGCTTGAGACCCAGTACTTC

size: -
V: TRBV4-2
J: TRBJ2-2
D: TRBD2
CDR3: CASSQRKRGDTGELFF
DNA: TGTGCCAGCAGCCAACGAAAGCGGGGGGACACCGGGGAGCTGTTTTTT

size: -
V: TRBV2
J: TRBJ2-7
D: TRBD2
CDR3: CASSEGGYEQYF
DNA: TGTGCCAGCAGTGAGGGAGGGTACGAGCAGTACTTC

size: -
V: TRBV2
J: TRBJ2-2
D: -
CDR3: CASSERSWELGELFF
DNA: TGTGCCAGCAGTGAAAGGTCGTGGGAGCTCGGGGAGCTGTTTTTT

size: -
V: TRBV27
J: TRBJ2-1
D: TRBD2
CDR3: CASSLTLIPGLPSYNEQFF
DNA: TGTGCCAGCAGTCTCACGTTAATTCCGGGACTACCATCCTACAATGAGCAGTTCTTC

size: -
V: TRBV5-1
J: TRBJ2-3
D: -
CDR3: CASSSTTSTDTQYF
DNA: TGCGCCAGCAGCTCAACGACTAGCACAGATACGCAGTATTTT

size: -
V: TRBV5-4
J: TRBJ2-7
D: -
CDR3: CASSYRGSEREQYF
DNA: TGTGCCAGCAGCTATAGGGGGAGCGAACGGGAGCAGTACTTC

size: -
V: TRBV7-2
J: TRBJ1-2
D: -
CDR3: CASSLYPPSNGYTF
DNA: TGTGCCAGCAGCTTATACCCCCCTAGTAATGGCTACACCTTC

size: few
V: TRBV4-3
J: TRBJ1-1
D: TRBD1
CDR3: CASSQDTGEVTEAFF
DNA: TGCGCCAGCAGCCAAGATACAGGGGAGGTCACTGAAGCTTTCTTT

size: -
V: TRBV9
J: TRBJ2-2
D: -
CDR3: CASSIGAGFTGELFF
DNA: TGTGCCAGCAGCATAGGGGCAGGGTTCACCGGGGAGCTGTTTTTT

size: few
V: TRBV11-2
J: TRBJ1-2
D: TRBD1
CDR3: CASSFEQGANYGYTF
DNA: TGTGCCAGCAGCTTTGAGCAGGGGGCTAACTATGGCTACACCTTC

size: -
V: TRBV5-1
J: TRBJ2-7
D: TRBD2
CDR3: CASSFYSGSTYEQYF
DNA: TGCGCCAGCAGCTTTTACAGCGGGAGCACTTACGAGCAGTACTTC

size: -
V: TRBV5-4
J: TRBJ1-1
D: -
CDR3: CASSLRDSEAFF
DNA: TGTGCCAGCAGCCTCCGGGACTCTGAAGCTTTCTTT

size: few
V: TRBV11-3
J: TRBJ2-1
D: TRBD2
CDR3: CASSPGGGYNEQFF
DNA: TGTGCCAGCAGCCCCGGGGGGGGTTACAATGAGCAGTTCTTC

size: once
V: TRBV4-2
J: TRBJ2-3
D: -
CDR3: CASSQDLWGGGTDTQYF
DNA: TGTGCCAGCAGCCAAGATCTGTGGGGCGGGGGCACAGATACGCAGTATTTT

size: -
V: TRBV13
J: TRBJ2-7
D: -
CDR3: CASSSGRYEQYF
DNA: TGTGCCAGCAGCTCAGGCCGCTACGAGCAGTACTTC

size: -
V: TRBV7-2
J: TRBJ2-3
D: TRBD1
CDR3: CASRDRATDTQYF
DNA: TGTGCCAGCAGAGACAGGGCCACAGATACGCAGTATTTT

size: -
V: TRBV27
J: TRBJ2-1
D: TRBD2
CDR3: CASSSLTSGRLREQFF
DNA: TGTGCCAGCAGTTCCTTGACTAGCGGGAGGCTGAGAGAGCAGTTCTTC

size: -
V: TRBV5-8
J: TRBJ2-4
D: -
CDR3: CASSLAPGTARGAKNIQYF
DNA: TGTGCCAGCAGCTTGGCCCCGGGGACCGCCCGGGGGGCCAAAAACATTCAGTACTTC

size: -
V: TRBV5-1
J: TRBJ1-4
D: TRBD1
CDR3: CASSLGGGREKLFF
DNA: TGCGCCAGCAGCTTGGGAGGGGGCCGTGAAAAACTGTTTTTT

size: -
V: TRBV7-9
J: TRBJ1-1
D: TRBD1
CDR3: CASSLDRRGLTYMNTEAFF
DNA: TGTGCCAGCAGTTTGGACAGGCGGGGCCTCACTTATATGAACACTGAAGCTTTCTTT

size: -
V: TRBV9
J: TRBJ1-3
D: -
CDR3: CASSAGYSGNTIYF
DNA: TGTGCCAGCAGCGCGGGTTACTCTGGAAACACCATATATTTT

size: few
V: TRBV6-6
J: TRBJ2-5
D: TRBD2
CDR3: CASSYSTSGVQETQYF
DNA: TGTGCCAGCAGTTACTCGACTAGCGGGGTCCAAGAGACCCAGTACTTC

size: -
V: TRBV11-2
J: TRBJ1-5
D: TRBD1
CDR3: CASSLEPTGLGQPQHF
DNA: TGTGCCAGCAGCTTAGAGCCGACAGGGCTAGGACAGCCCCAGCATTTT

size: -
V: TRBV6-1
J: TRBJ2-2
D: TRBD2
CDR3: CASSEWAGYSGRAGELFF
DNA: TGTGCCAGCAGTGAATGGGCAGGATATAGCGGGAGAGCCGGGGAGCTGTTTTTT